The clone carrying this T cell receptor (beta chain) was detected only a few times. The data originate from a study of blood T cell repertoires in COVID-19. The CDR3 extends over 15 amino acids. CDR1 is LNHDA and CDR2 is SQIVND in the germline V gene (reference sequence). The junction had 4 bases not matched to a gene; V was cut back by 5 bases and J by 0 bases. TCRdb keeps only in-frame clones here, not all; method: immunoSEQ multiplex PCR. The sample consists of roughly 320,000 clones, roughly 90% of them appearing once. The sequenced material came from peripheral blood. The chain recombines TRBV19 with TRBJ1-5; TRBD1 aligns across 7 bases. This TCR was sampled from a woman aged 25 to 45 with COVID-19, enrolled during active disease. CDR3 DNA sequence: TGTGCCAGTAGTTGGGACAGATATAGCAATCAGCCCCAGCATTTT. Amino acid sequence: CASSWDRYSNQPQHF.